This T cell receptor beta chain was sequenced in a study of cytomegalovirus exposure and HLA in healthy donors. The primer mix had 60 Vbeta and 13 Jbeta primers. Only in-frame clones appear in the TCRdb table, and some are missing; sequencing was by immunoSEQ multiplex PCR. In the table there are about 160,000 clones, 65% to 85% of which are singletons. Broader study findings: A later analysis appeared to link common viral pathogens to several of the most significant clusters.

Turning to this clone: Its specificity is unknown.

The sample comprised PBMCs. The source is a man between 35 and 55 years old in good health and CMV-seropositive.

This CDR3 reads CASSLQYNYGYTF. In nucleotides, the CDR3 is TGTGCCAGCAGCCTCCAGTACAACTATGGCTACACCTTC. The V and J genes are TRBV5-6 and TRBJ1-2, with D unresolved. Per the germline V gene, CDR1 is SGHDT and CDR2 is YYEEEE. V was clipped by 4 bases and J by 2 bases, with 9 bases between them. The CDR3 has 13 amino acids.